This T cell receptor (beta chain) is from a study of T-cell reconstitution after alpha-beta-depleted transplantation in children. This clonotype was counted ten times or more. Its antigen is unknown. Whole-study findings and limits: Some patients owed their high day-60 TCRbeta diversity to surviving recipient T cells and thymic progenitors. It was newly produced T cells that mostly accounted for T-cell counts and diversity one year after transplant. About two months after transplant, alpha-beta T cells reportedly came from several hundred expanded graft clones.

CDR3 length equals 13 residues. Germline V CDR1 and CDR2: WSHSY, SAAADI. The V gene lost 6 bases and the J gene lost 11 bases, with 17 bases spanning the gap. Unique molecular identifiers were built into the TCRbeta library. TCRdb re-analysed the PCR reads in MiXCR, keeping a single row per CDR3 protein. The sample holds hundreds of thousands of distinct CDR3 sequences; over 10% are singletons and the top ten take roughly 0.84%. The V gene is TRBV10-2, the J gene TRBJ1-5; D is unclear. This TCR was recovered from a girl aged 2 to 9 with congenital amegakaryocytic thrombocytopenia, due to receive a stem cell transplant. The material sequenced was PBMCs, taken before TCRalphabeta/CD19-depleted stem cell transplant. CDR3 nucleotides: TGCGCCAGCAGGGCGAAACAAGGTGCGGCCCAGCATTTT. Its translation is CASRAKQGAAQHF.